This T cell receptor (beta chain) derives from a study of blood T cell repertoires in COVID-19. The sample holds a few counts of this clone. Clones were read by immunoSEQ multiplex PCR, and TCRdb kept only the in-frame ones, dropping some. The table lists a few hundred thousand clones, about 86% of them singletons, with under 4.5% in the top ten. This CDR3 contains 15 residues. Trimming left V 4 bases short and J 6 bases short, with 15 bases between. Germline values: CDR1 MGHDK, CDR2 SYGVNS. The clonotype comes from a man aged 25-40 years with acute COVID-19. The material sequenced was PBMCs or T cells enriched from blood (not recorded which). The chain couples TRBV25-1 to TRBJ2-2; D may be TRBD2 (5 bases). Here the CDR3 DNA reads TGTGCCAGCAGTGGATTCGGGGTTAGGGCCGGGGAGCTGTTTTTT. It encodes CASSGFGVRAGELFF.